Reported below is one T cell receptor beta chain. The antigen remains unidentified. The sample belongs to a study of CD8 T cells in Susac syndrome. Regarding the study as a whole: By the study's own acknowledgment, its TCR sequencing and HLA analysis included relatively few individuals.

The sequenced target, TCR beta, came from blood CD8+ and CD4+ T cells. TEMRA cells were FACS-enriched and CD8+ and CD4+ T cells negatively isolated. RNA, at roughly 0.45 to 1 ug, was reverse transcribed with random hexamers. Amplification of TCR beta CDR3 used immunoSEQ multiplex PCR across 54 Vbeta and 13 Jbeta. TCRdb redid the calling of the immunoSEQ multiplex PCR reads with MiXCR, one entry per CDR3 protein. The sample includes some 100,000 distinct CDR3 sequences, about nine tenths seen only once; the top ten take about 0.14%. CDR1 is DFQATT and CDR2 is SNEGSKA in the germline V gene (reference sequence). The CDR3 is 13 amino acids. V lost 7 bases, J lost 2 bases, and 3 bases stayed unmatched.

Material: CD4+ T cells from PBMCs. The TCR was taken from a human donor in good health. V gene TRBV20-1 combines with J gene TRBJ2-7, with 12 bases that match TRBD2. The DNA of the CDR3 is TGCAGTGTCTGGACTAGCGGGACCTACGAGCAGTACTTC. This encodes CSVWTSGTYEQYF.